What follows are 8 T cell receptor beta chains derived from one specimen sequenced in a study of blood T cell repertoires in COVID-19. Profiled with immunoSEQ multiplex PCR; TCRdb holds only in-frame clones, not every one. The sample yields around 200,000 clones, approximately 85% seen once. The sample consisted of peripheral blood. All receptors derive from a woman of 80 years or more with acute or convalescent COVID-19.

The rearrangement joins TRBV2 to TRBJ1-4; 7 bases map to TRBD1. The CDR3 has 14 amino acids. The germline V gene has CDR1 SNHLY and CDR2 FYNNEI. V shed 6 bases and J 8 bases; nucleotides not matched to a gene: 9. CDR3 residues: CASRGWTGQEKLFF. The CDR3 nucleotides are TGTGCCAGCAGAGGATGGACAGGCCAGGAAAAACTGTTTTTT.

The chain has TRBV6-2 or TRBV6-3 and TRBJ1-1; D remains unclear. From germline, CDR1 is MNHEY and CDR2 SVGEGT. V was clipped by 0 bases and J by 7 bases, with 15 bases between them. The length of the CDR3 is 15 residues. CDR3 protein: CASSYSSGRSIEAFF. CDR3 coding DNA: TGTGCCAGCAGTTACTCGAGCGGGCGGTCGATTGAAGCTTTCTTT.

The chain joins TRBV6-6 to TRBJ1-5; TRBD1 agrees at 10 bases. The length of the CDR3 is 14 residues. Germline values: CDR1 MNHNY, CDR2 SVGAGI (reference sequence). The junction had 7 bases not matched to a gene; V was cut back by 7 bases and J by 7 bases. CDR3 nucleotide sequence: TGTGCCAGCATCCCGGGACAGGGGAACCAGCCCCAGCATTTT. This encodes CASIPGQGNQPQHF.

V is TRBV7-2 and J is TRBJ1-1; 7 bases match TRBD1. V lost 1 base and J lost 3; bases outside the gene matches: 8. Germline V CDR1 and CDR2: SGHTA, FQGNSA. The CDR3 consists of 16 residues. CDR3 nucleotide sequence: TGTGCCAGCAGCTTAGGAGGGGGCGTGGGGTACACTGAAGCTTTCTTT. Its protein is CASSLGGGVGYTEAFF.

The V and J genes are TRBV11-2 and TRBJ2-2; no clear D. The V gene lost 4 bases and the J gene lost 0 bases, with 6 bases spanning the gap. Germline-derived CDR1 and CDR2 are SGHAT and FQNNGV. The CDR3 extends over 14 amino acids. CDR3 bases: TGTGCCAGCAGCTCGCTAGCGAACACCGGGGAGCTGTTTTTT. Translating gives CASSSLANTGELFF.

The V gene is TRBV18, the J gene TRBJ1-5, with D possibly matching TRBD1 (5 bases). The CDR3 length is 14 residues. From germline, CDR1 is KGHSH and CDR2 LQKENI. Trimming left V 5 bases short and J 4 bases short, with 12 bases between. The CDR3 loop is CASSKGQLNQPQHF. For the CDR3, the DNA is TGTGCCAGCTCAAAGGGGCAGTTAAATCAGCCCCAGCATTTT.

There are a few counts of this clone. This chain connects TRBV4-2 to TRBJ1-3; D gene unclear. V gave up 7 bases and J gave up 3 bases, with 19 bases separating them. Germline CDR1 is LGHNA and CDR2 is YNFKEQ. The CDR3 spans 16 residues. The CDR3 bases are TGTGCCAGCACCCCGAGGGAGAGGGCTGGTGGAAACACCATATATTTT. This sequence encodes CASTPRERAGGNTIYF.

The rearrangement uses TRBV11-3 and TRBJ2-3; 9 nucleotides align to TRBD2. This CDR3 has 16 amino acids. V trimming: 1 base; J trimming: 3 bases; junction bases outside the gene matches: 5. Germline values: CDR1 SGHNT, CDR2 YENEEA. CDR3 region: CASSLVVAGETDTQYF. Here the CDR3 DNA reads TGTGCCAGCAGCTTAGTAGTAGCGGGAGAGACAGATACGCAGTATTTT.